The 2 T cell receptor beta chains listed next were all sequenced from one sample in a study of CD8 T cells in ankylosing spondylitis. TCRdb recomputed calls from the 5' RACE reads with MiXCR, one row per CDR3 protein. This sample has tens of thousands of distinct CDR3 sequences, with 27% found just once. Sequences were obtained from blood, either unsorted or a sorted T cell fraction (not recorded which). Receptor source: a male donor with ankylosing spondylitis or in good health (not recorded which).

The chain carries TRBV11-2 and TRBJ2-3; D remains ambiguous. Germline V lookup: CDR1 SGHAT, CDR2 FQNNGV. The CDR3 length is 11 residues. With 7 bases removed from V and 2 bases from J, the gap between germline ends came to 4 bases. For the CDR3, the DNA is TGTGCCAGCACTTACACAGATACGCAGTATTTT. Its translation: CASTYTDTQYF.

The chain has TRBV5-1 and TRBJ1-6; no clear D gene. The CDR3 has 15 amino acids. Looked up from germline, CDR1 is SGHRS and CDR2 is YFSETQ. Trimming removed 0 bases from V and 8 bases from J, with 12 bases in between. CDR3 nucleotide sequence: TGCGCCAGCAGCTTGGCCGGAAGCCCGTATTCACCCCTCCACTTT. It yields the protein CASSLAGSPYSPLHF.